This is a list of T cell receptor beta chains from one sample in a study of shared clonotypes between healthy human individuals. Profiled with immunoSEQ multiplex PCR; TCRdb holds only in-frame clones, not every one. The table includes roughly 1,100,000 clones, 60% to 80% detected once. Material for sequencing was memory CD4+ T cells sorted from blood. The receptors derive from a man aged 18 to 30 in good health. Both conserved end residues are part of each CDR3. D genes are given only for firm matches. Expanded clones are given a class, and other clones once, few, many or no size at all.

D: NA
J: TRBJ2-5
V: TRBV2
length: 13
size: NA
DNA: TGTGCCAGCAGTGAACAGCGGCAAGAGACCCAGTACTTC
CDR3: CASSEQRQETQYF

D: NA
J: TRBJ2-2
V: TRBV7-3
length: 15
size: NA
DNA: TGTGCCAGCAGCTTAGGGCAGGGGAGGACCGGGGAGCTGTTTTTT
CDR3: CASSLGQGRTGELFF

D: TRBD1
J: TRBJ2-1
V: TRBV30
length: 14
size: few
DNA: TGTGCCTGTAGAACCGGGACAGGGTACAATGAGCAGTTCTTC
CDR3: CACRTGTGYNEQFF

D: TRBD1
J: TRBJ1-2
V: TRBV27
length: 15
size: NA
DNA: TGTGCCAGCAGGCCGTCGTTGGACAGGGTGGGTGGCTACACCTTC
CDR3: CASRPSLDRVGGYTF

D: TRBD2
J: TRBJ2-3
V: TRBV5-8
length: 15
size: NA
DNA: TGTGCCAGCAGCTCCTACGGGGGGGCGGAAGATACGCAGTATTTT
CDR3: CASSSYGGAEDTQYF

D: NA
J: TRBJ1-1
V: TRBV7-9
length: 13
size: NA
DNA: TGTGCCAGCAGCTTTCAGGGAAACACTGAAGCTTTCTTT
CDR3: CASSFQGNTEAFF

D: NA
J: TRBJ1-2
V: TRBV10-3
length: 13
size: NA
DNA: TGTGCCATCAGTGTGGGGGACTCGGGCGGCTACACCTTC
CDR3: CAISVGDSGGYTF

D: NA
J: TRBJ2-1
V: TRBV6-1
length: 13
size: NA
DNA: TGTGCCAGCAGTAGGGGGACTGGATATGAGCAGTTCTTC
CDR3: CASSRGTGYEQFF

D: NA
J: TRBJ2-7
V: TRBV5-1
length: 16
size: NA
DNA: TGCGCCAGCAGCCCAAGTCATGGGCAAAAACAATACGAGCAGTACTTC
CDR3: CASSPSHGQKQYEQYF

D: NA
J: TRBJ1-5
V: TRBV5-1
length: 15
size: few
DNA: TGCGCCAGCAGCTTGAGCGGGGGGCTAAATCAGCCCCAGCATTTT
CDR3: CASSLSGGLNQPQHF

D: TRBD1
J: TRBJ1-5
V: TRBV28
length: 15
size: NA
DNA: TGTGCCAGCAGTTCCTGGACAGGGGGCTCTCAGCCCCAGCATTTT
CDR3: CASSSWTGGSQPQHF

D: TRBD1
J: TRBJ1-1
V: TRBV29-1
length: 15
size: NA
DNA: TGCAGCGTTGAAGGGCAGGACAGGGGGCGAACTGAAGCTTTCTTT
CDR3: CSVEGQDRGRTEAFF

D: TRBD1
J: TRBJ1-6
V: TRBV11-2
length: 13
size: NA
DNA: TGTGCCAGCAGCCCCCAGGGGGCCTCACCCCTCCACTTT
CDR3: CASSPQGASPLHF

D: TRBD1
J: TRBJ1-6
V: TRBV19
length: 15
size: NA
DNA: TGTGCCAGTAGTATCGAGGGACAGGGCAATTCACCCCTCCACTTT
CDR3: CASSIEGQGNSPLHF

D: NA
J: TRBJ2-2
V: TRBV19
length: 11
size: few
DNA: TGTGCCAGTACCAAAAACGGGGAGCTGTTTTTT
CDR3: CASTKNGELFF

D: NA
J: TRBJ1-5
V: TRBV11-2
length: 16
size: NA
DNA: TGTGCCAGCAGCTTTGGAGATGGGATGGGATTACAGCCCCAGCATTTT
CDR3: CASSFGDGMGLQPQHF

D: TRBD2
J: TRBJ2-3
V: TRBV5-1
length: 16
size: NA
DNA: TGCGCCAGCAGCTTGGCTGTAATAGGGAGGGCAGATACGCAGTATTTT
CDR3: CASSLAVIGRADTQYF

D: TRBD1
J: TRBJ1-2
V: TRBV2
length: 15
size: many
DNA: TGTGCCAGCAGTTTCGACAGGGGGAAAGACTATGGCTACACCTTC
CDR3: CASSFDRGKDYGYTF

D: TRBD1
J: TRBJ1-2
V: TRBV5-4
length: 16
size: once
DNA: TGTGCCAGCAGCCGCCCCGCTGGACAGGAGGGAGGGGGCTACACCTTC
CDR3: CASSRPAGQEGGGYTF

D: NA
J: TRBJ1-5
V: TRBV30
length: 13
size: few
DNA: TGTGCCTGGAGTGGCCTTAGGGATCAGCCCCAGCATTTT
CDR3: CAWSGLRDQPQHF

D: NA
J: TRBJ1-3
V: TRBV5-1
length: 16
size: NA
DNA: TGCGCCAGCAGCTTGAGTGGGGTTGGCTCTGGAAACACCATATATTTT
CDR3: CASSLSGVGSGNTIYF

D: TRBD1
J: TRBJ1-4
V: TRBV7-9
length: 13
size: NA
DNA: TGTGCCAGCAGCAGACAGGGACGGGAAAAACTGTTTTTT
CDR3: CASSRQGREKLFF

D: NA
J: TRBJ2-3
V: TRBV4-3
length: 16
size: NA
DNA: TGCGCCAGCAGCCAAGGACTAGGAGCCGCCACAGATACGCAGTATTTT
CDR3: CASSQGLGAATDTQYF

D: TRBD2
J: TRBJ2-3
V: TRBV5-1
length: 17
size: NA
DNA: TGCGCCAGCAGCCTGGGGAGGGCGGGAGGCCCAACGGATACGCAGTATTTT
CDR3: CASSLGRAGGPTDTQYF

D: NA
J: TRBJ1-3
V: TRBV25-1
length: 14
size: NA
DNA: TGTGCCAGCAGTACAGAAAGCTCTGGAAACACCATATATTTT
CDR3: CASSTESSGNTIYF

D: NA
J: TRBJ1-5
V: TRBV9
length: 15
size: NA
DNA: TGTGCCAGCAGCGCCTATGGGGTTGTTGGCCAGCCCCAGCATTTT
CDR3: CASSAYGVVGQPQHF

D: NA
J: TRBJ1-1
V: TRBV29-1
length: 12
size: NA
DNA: TGCAGCGTTGATAAGGGGAACACTGAAGCTTTCTTT
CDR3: CSVDKGNTEAFF

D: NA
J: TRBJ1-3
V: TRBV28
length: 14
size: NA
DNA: TGTGCCAGCAGTTCGCGGACAACGGGAAACACCATATATTTT
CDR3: CASSSRTTGNTIYF

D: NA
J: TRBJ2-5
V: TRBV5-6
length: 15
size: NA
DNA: TGTGCCAGCAGCTTGTACCAGGGGGGGAGAGAGACCCAGTACTTC
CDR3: CASSLYQGGRETQYF

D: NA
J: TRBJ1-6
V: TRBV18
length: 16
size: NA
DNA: TGTGCCAGCTCACCACCGGCAGGGGCCTATAATTCACCCCTCCACTTT
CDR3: CASSPPAGAYNSPLHF

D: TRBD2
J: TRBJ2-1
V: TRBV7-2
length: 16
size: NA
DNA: TGTGCCAGCAGGGCCGGACTAGCGGGAGCCGCAGGTGAGCAGTTCTTC
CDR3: CASRAGLAGAAGEQFF

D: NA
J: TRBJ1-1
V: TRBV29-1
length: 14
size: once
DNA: TGCAGCGTTGAAGGGGCAGGGATGAACACTGAAGCTTTCTTT
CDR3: CSVEGAGMNTEAFF

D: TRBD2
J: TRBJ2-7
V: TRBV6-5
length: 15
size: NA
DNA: TGTGCCAGCAGCCGGTCAGGGCTAGCGGGAGGGAGGCAGTACTTC
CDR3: CASSRSGLAGGRQYF

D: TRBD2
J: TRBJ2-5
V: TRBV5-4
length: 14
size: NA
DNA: TGTGCCACGTATAGCGGGGGGGTTGGGAAGACCCAGTACTTC
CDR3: CATYSGGVGKTQYF

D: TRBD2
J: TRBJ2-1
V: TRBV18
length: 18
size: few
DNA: TGTGCCAGCTCACCACCCCTAGCGGGAGGGCCGTTTGGCAATGAGCAGTTCTTC
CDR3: CASSPPLAGGPFGNEQFF

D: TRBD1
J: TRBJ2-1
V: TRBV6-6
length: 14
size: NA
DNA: TGTGCCAGCAGTCGCCGGGACAGGGGAAATGAGCAGTTCTTC
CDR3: CASSRRDRGNEQFF

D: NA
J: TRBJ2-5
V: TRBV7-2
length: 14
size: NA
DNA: TGTGCCAGCACTCCGGACCGGAGCGCCAAGACCCAGTACTTC
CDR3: CASTPDRSAKTQYF

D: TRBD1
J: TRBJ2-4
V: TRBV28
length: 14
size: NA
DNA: TGTGCCAGCAGCCGGACAGGGGGCAGAGCCATTCAGTACTTC
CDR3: CASSRTGGRAIQYF

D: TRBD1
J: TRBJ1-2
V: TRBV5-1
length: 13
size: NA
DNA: TGCGCCAGCAGCAAAGACAGGGGGCGAGGCTACACCTTC
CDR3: CASSKDRGRGYTF

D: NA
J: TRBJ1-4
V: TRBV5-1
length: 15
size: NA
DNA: TGCGCCAGCAGCCCGGGGGTCGGAATACGGGAAAAACTGTTTTTT
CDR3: CASSPGVGIREKLFF

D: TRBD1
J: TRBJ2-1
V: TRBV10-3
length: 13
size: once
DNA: TGTGCCATCAGTGAGGACAGGGTGGGGGAGCAGTTCTTC
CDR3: CAISEDRVGEQFF

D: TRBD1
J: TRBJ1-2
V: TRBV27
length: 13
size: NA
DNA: TGTGCCAGCAGTAAACAGGGGAACTATGGCTACACCTTC
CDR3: CASSKQGNYGYTF

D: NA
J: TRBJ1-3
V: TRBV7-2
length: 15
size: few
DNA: TGTGCCAGCAGCCCGAGGCCGGACTCTGGAAACACCATATATTTT
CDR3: CASSPRPDSGNTIYF